The 28 T cell receptor beta chains listed next were all sequenced from one sample in a study of blood T cells in healthy people across ages. For the second PCR, which ran for roughly 7 to 11 cycles, a sample-barcoded 5' primer and a J-beta primer mix were used. TCRdb used MiXCR to reprocess the 5' RACE reads, holding one entry per CDR3 protein. The data contain hundreds of thousands of distinct CDR3 sequences, approximately 50% of them singletons. The sample was blood. The receptors derive from a man in his fifties or sixties in good health.

J is TRBJ2-5 and V is TRBV3-1; D is ambiguous. V lost 2 bases, J lost 6 bases, and 19 bases lay in between. Germline CDR1 reads LGHDT; CDR2 reads YNNKEL (reference sequence). The CDR3 sequence is 16 residues long. CDR3 in DNA: TGTGCCAGCAGCCAAAGGATAGGAGTAGGTGGAAAGACCCAGTACTTC. The encoded protein is CASSQRIGVGGKTQYF.

This chain joins TRBV7-9 and TRBJ2-7, with D unresolved. This CDR3 has 14 residues. Germline V gives CDR1 SEHNR, CDR2 FQNEAQ (reference sequence). Between the trimmed V and J ends, which lost 8 bases and 0 bases, there was a span of 14 bases. The DNA of the CDR3 is TGTGCCAGCGGCATTGCCAGCTTCTCCTACGAGCAGTACTTC. As protein: CASGIASFSYEQYF. The variable domain in full, with the rest retrieved from reference TRBV7-9 and TRBJ2-7, is DTGVSQNPRHKITKRGQNVTFRCDPISEHNRLYWYRQTLGQGPEFLTYFQNEAQLEKSRLLSDRFSAERPKGSFSTLEIQRTEQGDSAMYLCASGIASFSYEQYFGPGTRLTVT.

Only a few counts were recorded for this clonotype. V usage is TRBV7-2 and J usage is TRBJ2-5, with TRBD1 as a possible D gene (5 bases). V was cut by 5 bases and J by 2 bases, with 12 bases left in between. The germline gives CDR1 SGHTA, CDR2 FQGNSA. CDR3 size: 14 residues. The CDR3 nucleotides are TGTGCCAGCAGCCTACGGAGACAGCAAGAGACCCAGTACTTC. Its translation is CASSLRRQQETQYF.

This clonotype came up a few times. This chain uses TRBV28 with TRBJ2-1; 14 bases map to TRBD2. The CDR3 has 15 amino acids. Germline V gene sequence: CDR1 MDHEN, CDR2 SYDVKM. V dropped 4 bases and J dropped 5; count of bases not matched to a gene: 1. The CDR3 protein is CASSSTSGGDNEQFF. CDR3 in DNA: TGTGCCAGCAGTTCGACTAGCGGGGGGGACAATGAGCAGTTCTTC.

This clonotype has a handful of counts. The rearrangement uses TRBV20-1 and TRBJ1-1; no definite D call. Trimming stripped 4 bases from V and 1 base from J, with 7 bases between. Germline V CDR1 and CDR2: DFQATT, SNEGSKA (reference sequence). This CDR3 has 12 amino acids. The DNA of the CDR3 is TGCAGTGCTAAGGATAGGAACACTGAAGCTTTCTTT. This codes for CSAKDRNTEAFF.

The rearrangement links TRBV20-1 to TRBJ1-2, with D possibly being TRBD1 (6 bases). This CDR3 comprises 12 residues. Germline V gives CDR1 DFQATT, CDR2 SNEGSKA (reference sequence). The V end was cut by 5 bases, the J end by 2 bases, with 9 bases between. The CDR3, as DNA: TGCAGTGCTGCACAGGGAAACTATGGCTACACCTTC. Its translation: CSAAQGNYGYTF.

The rearrangement uses TRBV7-2 and TRBJ2-1; D not certain. TRBJ2-7 explains the end of the DNA better; the J call may be wrong. The CDR3 loop spans 15 amino acids. CDR1 is SGHTA and CDR2 is FQGNSA in the germline V gene. Here the CDR3 reads CASSFAASSYNEQYF. The CDR3 region has the DNA TGTGCCAGCAGCTTCGCGGCGAGCTCCTACAATGAGCAGTACTTC.

Details on this clonotype: The junction shows a germline mismatch at one end, possibly a read error. The V and J genes are TRBV3-1 and TRBJ2-1; D is uncertain. Germline CDR1 reads LGHDT; CDR2 reads YNNKEL (reference sequence). This CDR3 is 16 amino acids long. Written as DNA, the CDR3 is TGTGCCAGCAGCCAAGACTCGGCAGCAGGACGTAATGGGCAGTTCTTC. The encoded protein is CASSQDSAAGRNGQFF.

The chain carries TRBV4-1 and TRBJ2-7; 9 bases are a match to TRBD2. V dropped 7 bases and J dropped 0; count of bases not matched to a gene: 13. This CDR3 contains 17 residues. Germline V CDR1 and CDR2: MGHRA, YSYEKL. The CDR3 region is CASMQTTGRGGSYEQYF. In nucleotides, the CDR3 is TGCGCCAGCATGCAGACAACGGGGCGGGGGGGCTCCTACGAGCAGTACTTC.

The V gene is TRBV7-2, the J gene TRBJ2-5; possibly TRBD2 for D (6 bases). CDR1 and CDR2 (germline): SGHTA, FQGNSA. The CDR3 consists of 15 residues. V was pared by 1 base and J by 2 bases, with 11 bases between. CDR3 amino acids: CASSLGMGGQETQYF. The DNA of the CDR3 is TGTGCCAGCAGCTTAGGGATGGGAGGACAAGAGACCCAGTACTTC.

The genes are TRBV9 and TRBJ2-1; 8 positions agree with TRBD2. With 0 bases clipped from V and 7 bases from J, the junction kept 6 bases outside the gene matches. The CDR3 runs 15 residues. The germline V gene encodes CDR1 SGDLS and CDR2 YYNGEE. The chain's CDR3 is CASSVVSGGDNEQFF. The DNA of the CDR3 is TGTGCCAGCAGCGTAGTCAGCGGGGGAGATAATGAGCAGTTCTTC.

The J gene is TRBJ1-2, the V gene TRBV2; 7 nucleotides agree with TRBD1. The germline gives CDR1 SNHLY, CDR2 FYNNEI. Trimming at V came to 3 bases and at J to 1 base, leaving 2 bases not matched to a gene. CDR3 length equals 14 residues. The CDR3 coding sequence is TGTGCCAGCAGTGACGACAGGGATAACTATGGCTACACCTTC. Its protein is CASSDDRDNYGYTF.

Ten or more counts support this clonotype. The V call is TRBV11-2, the J call TRBJ2-1; D not certain. CDR1 SGHAT and CDR2 FQNNGV come from the germline V gene. The CDR3 sequence is 13 residues long. Trimming shortened V by 5 bases and J by 5 bases, and 10 bases separated the two germline ends. CDR3 nucleotides: TGTGCCAGCAGCCTCGGAAGCAACAATGAGCAGTTCTTC. Its translation: CASSLGSNNEQFF.

The V gene is TRBV25-1, the J gene TRBJ2-2; 7 positions agree with TRBD1. Germline lookup yields CDR1 MGHDK and CDR2 SYGVNS. CDR3 length: 15 amino acids. Unmatched junction bases numbered 9, after V lost 4 bases and J lost 7 bases. Here the CDR3 reads CASSGPRGINGELFF. CDR3 sequence (DNA): TGTGCCAGCAGTGGCCCCAGGGGGATTAACGGGGAGCTGTTTTTT.

In this sample, this clonotype turned up a few times. This rearrangement joins TRBV6-1 to TRBJ2-7, with D perhaps TRBD1 or TRBD2 (5 bases each). This CDR3 has 15 amino acids. V was shortened by 4 bases and J by 0 bases, with 13 bases between the two germline ends. Germline V gene sequence: CDR1 MNHNS, CDR2 SASEGT. CDR3 residues: CASSGGTASSYEQYF. The CDR3 coding sequence is TGTGCCAGCAGTGGAGGGACCGCCAGCTCCTACGAGCAGTACTTC.

The sample holds a few counts of this clonotype. The rearrangement uses TRBV4-1 and TRBJ2-7; possibly TRBD1 for D (5 bases). The CDR3 runs 15 residues. With 0 bases removed from V and 1 base from J, the gap between germline ends came to 10 bases. The germline CDR1 and CDR2 sequences are MGHRA and YSYEKL. The CDR3 loop reads CASSQDLAGSYEQYF. CDR3 bases: TGCGCCAGCAGCCAAGATCTTGCAGGGTCCTACGAGCAGTACTTC.

This clonotype was counted only a few times. V is TRBV13 and J is TRBJ2-5, with 12 bases aligning to TRBD2. The CDR3 runs 18 residues. The ends lost 4 bases at V and 1 base at J; junction bases unmatched: 10. CDR1 and CDR2 from the germline V gene are PRHDT and FYEKMQ (reference sequence). CDR3: CASSSGLAGSPFQETQYF. The DNA for the CDR3 is TGTGCCAGCAGCTCCGGACTAGCGGGGAGCCCTTTCCAAGAGACCCAGTACTTC. The full variable domain, its missing parts supplied by reference TRBV13 and TRBJ2-5, is AAGVIQSPRHLIKEKRETATLKCYPIPRHDTVYWYQQGPGQDPQFLISFYEKMQSDKGSIPDRFSAQQFSDYHSELNMSSLELGDSALYFCASSSGLAGSPFQETQYFGPGTRLLVL.

The J gene is TRBJ1-2, the V gene TRBV20-1; 7 bases fit TRBD1. The CDR3 has 13 amino acids. After removal of 5 bases from V and 6 bases from J, the junction contained 9 bases not matched to a gene. Germline-derived CDR1 and CDR2 are DFQATT and SNEGSKA (reference sequence). As DNA, the CDR3 is TGCAGTGCTCGAGCTCGCAGGGGGGATGGCTACACCTTC. Translation: CSARARRGDGYTF.

The rearrangement uses TRBV4-1 and TRBJ2-3, with TRBD2 matching 10 bases. V gave up 7 bases and J gave up 1 base; unmatched junction bases: 5. Germline V gene sequence: CDR1 MGHRA, CDR2 YSYEKL. The CDR3 sequence is 15 residues long. The CDR3 region has the DNA TGCGCCAGCACCCCCCTAGCGGGGGGCACAGATACGCAGTATTTT. Translation gives CASTPLAGGTDTQYF.

The chain joins TRBV7-9 to TRBJ1-6, with D perhaps matching TRBD1 (5 bases). The germline V gene encodes CDR1 SEHNR and CDR2 FQNEAQ (reference sequence). V was shortened by 1 base and J by 10 bases, with 11 bases between the two germline ends. This CDR3 region has 14 residues. The CDR3 is CASSLGQGRSPLHF. The CDR3 DNA follows: TGTGCCAGCAGCTTAGGGCAGGGTAGATCACCCCTCCACTTT.

J is TRBJ1-1 and V is TRBV28, with 8 bases fitting TRBD1. After removal of 5 bases from V and 4 bases from J, the junction contained 6 bases not matched to a gene. CDR3 length: 14 residues. Germline assignment: CDR1 MDHEN and CDR2 SYDVKM. Here the CDR3 DNA reads TGTGCCAGCAGTCGACGGACAGGGAGCACTGAAGCTTTCTTT. Translated, it gives CASSRRTGSTEAFF.

The gene calls are TRBV29-1 and TRBJ2-4; 11 bases match TRBD2. The J call could be wrong; TRBJ2-7 is a better fit for the DNA end. This CDR3 spans 14 amino acids. Germline V gene lookup returns CDR1 SQVTM and CDR2 ANQGSEA. The CDR3 protein is CSVEDTSGSSEQYF. In DNA form, the CDR3 reads TGCAGCGTTGAAGATACTAGCGGGAGTAGCGAGCAGTACTTC.

This clonotype was seen only a few times. The CDR3 protein is CASSPQGGYEQYF. DNA for the CDR3: TGTGCCAGCAGCCCTCAGGGGGGATACGAGCAGTACTTC. The chain links TRBV9 to TRBJ2-7; D perhaps matches TRBD1 (7 bases). The V and J ends lost 4 bases and 4 bases respectively, with 12 bases between them. The CDR3 sequence is 13 residues long. CDR1 SGDLS and CDR2 YYNGEE come from the germline V gene.

There are a few counts of this clonotype. The chain employs TRBV4-1 and TRBJ1-2, with 7 bases that match TRBD1. CDR3 length equals 16 residues. J was trimmed by 4 bases and V by 1 base; bases with no gene match: 9. Germline loops: CDR1 MGHRA, CDR2 YSYEKL. The CDR3, as DNA: TGCGCCAGCAGCCAAGGGGGTAACAGGGGTACCTATGGCTACACCTTC. It translates to CASSQGGNRGTYGYTF.

The gene calls are TRBV20-1 and TRBJ2-5, with 12 bases matching TRBD2. Germline V lookup: CDR1 DFQATT, CDR2 SNEGSKA (reference sequence). The CDR3 totals 16 residues. Germline trimming cut 3 bases from V and 2 bases from J; bases unmatched to any gene: 7. The CDR3 spells CSARDWTSGVQETQYF. Here the CDR3 DNA reads TGCAGTGCTAGGGACTGGACTAGCGGGGTTCAAGAGACCCAGTACTTC.

The rearrangement links TRBV15 to TRBJ2-1; 7 nucleotides align to TRBD2. Trimming removed 5 bases from V and 0 bases from J; junction bases left unmatched: 13. The CDR3 is 18 amino acids. Germline V gene data show CDR1 as LNHNV and CDR2 as YYDKDF (reference sequence). CDR3 protein: CATSPTGERGLSYNEQFF. CDR3 in DNA: TGTGCCACCAGCCCTACGGGAGAGCGGGGCCTCTCCTACAATGAGCAGTTCTTC.

A note on this clonotype: This may be a read error, as it is one base from a much larger clone. This chain connects TRBV27 to TRBJ1-1; D not certain. The CDR3 totals 16 residues. Looked up from germline, CDR1 is MNHEY and CDR2 is SMNVEV (reference sequence). V was clipped by 3 bases and J by 4 bases, with 18 bases between them. The CDR3 here is CASSFGTGRLSTEAFF. DNA for the CDR3: TGTGCCAGCAGTTTTGGAACGGGGAGATTGAGCACTGAAGCTTTCTTT.

This clonotype was seen more than once but under ten times. This sequence joins TRBV18 and TRBJ2-5; D remains unclear. The length of the CDR3 is 13 residues. Trimming shortened V by 3 bases and J by 5 bases, and 10 bases separated the two germline ends. Germline lookup yields CDR1 KGHSH and CDR2 LQKENI. The CDR3, as DNA: TGTGCCAGCTCACCCCCCACCATGGAGACCCAGTACTTC. It translates to CASSPPTMETQYF.